This entry is about one T cell receptor (beta chain). Its target is not known. Per sample, about 480 nanograms of biopsy DNA were TCRB immunosequenced. The protocol was immunoSEQ multiplex PCR, while the TCRdb copy is restricted to in-frame clones and leaves out a portion. Altogether 4,800 or so clones are present, about nine tenths being singletons, with the ten largest covering 5% to 6.5%. This record comes from a study of T cell repertoires in ileal Crohn's disease. Overall study results and limits: Active smokers at surgery had more clonal expansions than non-smokers. All patients with clonality above 26.8% had endoscopic recurrence.

V lost 0 bases, J lost 9 bases, and 12 bases lay in between. Germline V gives CDR1 SGHRS, CDR2 YFSETQ. The CDR3 runs 13 residues. The sequencing sample was made of ileal tissue. The origin of this receptor is an adult with Crohn's disease. J is TRBJ1-2 and V is TRBV5-1; the D is unclear. The CDR3 nucleotides read TGCGCCAGCAGCTTGGCCGGCGGTCGGAGCTACACCTTC. This translates into CASSLAGGRSYTF.